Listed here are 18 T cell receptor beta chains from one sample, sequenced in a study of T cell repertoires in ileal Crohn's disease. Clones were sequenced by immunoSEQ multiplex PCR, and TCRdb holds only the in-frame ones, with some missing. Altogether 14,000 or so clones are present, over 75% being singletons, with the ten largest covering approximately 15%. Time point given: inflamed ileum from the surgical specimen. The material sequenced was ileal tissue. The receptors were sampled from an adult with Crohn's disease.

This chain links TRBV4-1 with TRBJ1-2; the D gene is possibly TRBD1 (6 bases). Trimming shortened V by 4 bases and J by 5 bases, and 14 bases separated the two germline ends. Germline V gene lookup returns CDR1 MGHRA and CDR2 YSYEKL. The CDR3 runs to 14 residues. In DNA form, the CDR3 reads TGCGCCAGCAGCCTCGGGACACCGGAGTATGGCTACACCTTC. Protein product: CASSLGTPEYGYTF.

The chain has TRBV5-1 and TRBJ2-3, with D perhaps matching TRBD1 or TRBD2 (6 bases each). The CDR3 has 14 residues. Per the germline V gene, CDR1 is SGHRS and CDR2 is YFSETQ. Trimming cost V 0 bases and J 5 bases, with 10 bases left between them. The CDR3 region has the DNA TGCGCCAGCAGCTTGGAAGGGGGGCAAGATACGCAGTATTTT. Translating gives CASSLEGGQDTQYF.

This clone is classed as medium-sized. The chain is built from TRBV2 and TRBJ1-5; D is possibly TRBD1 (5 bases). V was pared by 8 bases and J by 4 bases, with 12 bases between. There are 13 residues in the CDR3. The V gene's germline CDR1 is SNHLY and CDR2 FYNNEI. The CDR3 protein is CASDGALNQPQHF. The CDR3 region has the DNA TGTGCCAGCGACGGGGCCTTAAATCAGCCCCAGCATTTT. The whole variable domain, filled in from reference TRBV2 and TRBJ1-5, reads EPEVTQTPSHQVTQMGQEVILRCVPISNHLYFYWYRQILGQKVEFLVSFYNNEISEKSEIFDDQFSVERPDGSNFTLKIRSTKLEDSAMYFCASDGALNQPQHFGDGTRLSIL.

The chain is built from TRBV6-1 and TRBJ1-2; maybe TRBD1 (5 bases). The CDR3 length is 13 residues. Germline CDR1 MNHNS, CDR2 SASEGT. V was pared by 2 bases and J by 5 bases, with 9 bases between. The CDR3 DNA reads TGTGCCAGCAGTGAACAACAGGAATATGGCTACACCTTC. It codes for CASSEQQEYGYTF.

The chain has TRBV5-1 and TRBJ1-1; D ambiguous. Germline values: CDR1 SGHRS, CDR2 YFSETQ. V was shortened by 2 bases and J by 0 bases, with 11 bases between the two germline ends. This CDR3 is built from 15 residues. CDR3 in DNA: TGCGCCAGCAGCTTCTCCGGGAACTTGAACACTGAAGCTTTCTTT. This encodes CASSFSGNLNTEAFF.

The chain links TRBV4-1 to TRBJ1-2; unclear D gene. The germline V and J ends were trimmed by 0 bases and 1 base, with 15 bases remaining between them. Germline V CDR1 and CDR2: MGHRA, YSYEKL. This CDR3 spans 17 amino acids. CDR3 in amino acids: CASSQDPLPDFNYGYTF. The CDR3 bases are TGCGCCAGCAGCCAAGATCCACTCCCGGACTTTAACTATGGCTACACCTTC.

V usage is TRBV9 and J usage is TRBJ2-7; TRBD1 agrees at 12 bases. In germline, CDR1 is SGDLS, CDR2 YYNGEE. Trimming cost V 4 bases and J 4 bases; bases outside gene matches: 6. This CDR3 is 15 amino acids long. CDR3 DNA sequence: TGTGCCAGCAGCCCTAGGGACAGGGGGCTTTACGAGCAGTACTTC. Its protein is CASSPRDRGLYEQYF.

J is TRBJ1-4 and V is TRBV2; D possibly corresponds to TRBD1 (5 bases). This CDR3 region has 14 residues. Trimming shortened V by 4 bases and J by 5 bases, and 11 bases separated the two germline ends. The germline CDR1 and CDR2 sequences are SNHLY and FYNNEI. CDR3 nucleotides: TGTGCCAGCAGTGGGGGGGGGATGAATGAAAAACTGTTTTTT. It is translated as CASSGGGMNEKLFF. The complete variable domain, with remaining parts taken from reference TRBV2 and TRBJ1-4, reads EPEVTQTPSHQVTQMGQEVILRCVPISNHLYFYWYRQILGQKVEFLVSFYNNEISEKSEIFDDQFSVERPDGSNFTLKIRSTKLEDSAMYFCASSGGGMNEKLFFGSGTQLSVL.

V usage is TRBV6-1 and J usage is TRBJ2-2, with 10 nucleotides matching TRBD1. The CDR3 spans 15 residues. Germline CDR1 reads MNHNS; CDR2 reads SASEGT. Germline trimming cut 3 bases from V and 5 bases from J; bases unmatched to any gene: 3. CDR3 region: CASSEWTGGTGELFF. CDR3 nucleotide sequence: TGTGCCAGCAGTGAGTGGACAGGGGGTACCGGGGAGCTGTTTTTT.

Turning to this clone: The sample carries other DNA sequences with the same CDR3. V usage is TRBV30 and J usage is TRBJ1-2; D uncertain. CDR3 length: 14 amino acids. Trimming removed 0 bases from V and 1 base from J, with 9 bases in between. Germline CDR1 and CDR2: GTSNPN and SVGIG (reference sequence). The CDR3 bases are TGTGCCTGGAGTGTACTAGGAGTTAACTATGGCTACACCTTC. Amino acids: CAWSVLGVNYGYTF.

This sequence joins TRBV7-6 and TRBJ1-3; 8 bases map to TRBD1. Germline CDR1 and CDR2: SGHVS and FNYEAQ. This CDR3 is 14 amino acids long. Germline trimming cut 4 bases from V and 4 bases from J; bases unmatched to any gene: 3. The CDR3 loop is CASSSGGSGNTIYF. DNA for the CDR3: TGTGCCAGCAGCTCAGGGGGCTCCGGAAACACCATATATTTT.

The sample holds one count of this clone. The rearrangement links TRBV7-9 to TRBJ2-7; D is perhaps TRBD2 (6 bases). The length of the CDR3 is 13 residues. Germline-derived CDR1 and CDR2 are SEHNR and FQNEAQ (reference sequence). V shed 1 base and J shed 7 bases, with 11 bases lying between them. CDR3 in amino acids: CASSLVGGREQYF. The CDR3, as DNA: TGTGCCAGCAGCTTAGTGGGGGGACGAGAGCAGTACTTC.

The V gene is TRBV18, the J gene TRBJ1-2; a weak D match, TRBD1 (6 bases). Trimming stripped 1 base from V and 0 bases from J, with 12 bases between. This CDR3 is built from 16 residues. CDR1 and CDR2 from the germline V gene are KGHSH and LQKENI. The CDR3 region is CASSPLTGPTNYGYTF. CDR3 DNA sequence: TGTGCCAGCTCACCACTCACAGGGCCCACTAACTATGGCTACACCTTC.

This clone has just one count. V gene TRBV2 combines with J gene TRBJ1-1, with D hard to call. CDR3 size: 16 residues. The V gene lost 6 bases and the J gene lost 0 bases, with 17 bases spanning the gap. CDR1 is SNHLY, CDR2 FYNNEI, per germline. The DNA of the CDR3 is TGTGCCAGCAGGGTCTCACCCCAGGTCCTGAACACTGAAGCTTTCTTT. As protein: CASRVSPQVLNTEAFF.

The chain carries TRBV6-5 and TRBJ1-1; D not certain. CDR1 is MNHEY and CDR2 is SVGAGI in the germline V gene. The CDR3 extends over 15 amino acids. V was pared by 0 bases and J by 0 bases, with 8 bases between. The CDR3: CASSYSGSMNTEAFF. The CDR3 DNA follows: TGTGCCAGCAGTTACTCGGGGTCTATGAACACTGAAGCTTTCTTT.

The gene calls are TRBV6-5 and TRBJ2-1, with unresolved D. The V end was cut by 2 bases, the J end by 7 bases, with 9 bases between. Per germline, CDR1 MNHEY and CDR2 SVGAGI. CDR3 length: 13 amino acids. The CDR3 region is CASSYQGPNEQFF. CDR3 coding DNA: TGTGCCAGCAGTTACCAAGGGCCGAATGAGCAGTTCTTC.

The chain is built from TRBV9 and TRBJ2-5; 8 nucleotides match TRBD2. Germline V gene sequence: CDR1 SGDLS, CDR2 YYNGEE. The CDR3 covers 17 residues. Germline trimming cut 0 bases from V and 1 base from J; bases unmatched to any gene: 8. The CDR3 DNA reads TGTGCCAGCAGCGTAGGAGGAACGAGCGGGGGCCAAGAGACCCAGTACTTC. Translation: CASSVGGTSGGQETQYF.

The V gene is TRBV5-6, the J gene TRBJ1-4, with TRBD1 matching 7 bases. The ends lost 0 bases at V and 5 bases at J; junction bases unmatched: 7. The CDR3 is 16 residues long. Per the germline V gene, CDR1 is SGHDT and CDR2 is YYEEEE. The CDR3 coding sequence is TGTGCCAGCAGCTTGGGAGACAGGGCCTTAAATGAAAAACTGTTTTTT. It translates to CASSLGDRALNEKLFF. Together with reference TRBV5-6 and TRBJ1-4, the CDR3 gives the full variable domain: DAGVTQSPTHLIKTRGQQVTLRCSPKSGHDTVSWYQQALGQGPQFIFQYYEEEERQRGNFPDRFSGHQFPNYSSELNVNALLLGDSALYLCASSLGDRALNEKLFFGSGTQLSVL.